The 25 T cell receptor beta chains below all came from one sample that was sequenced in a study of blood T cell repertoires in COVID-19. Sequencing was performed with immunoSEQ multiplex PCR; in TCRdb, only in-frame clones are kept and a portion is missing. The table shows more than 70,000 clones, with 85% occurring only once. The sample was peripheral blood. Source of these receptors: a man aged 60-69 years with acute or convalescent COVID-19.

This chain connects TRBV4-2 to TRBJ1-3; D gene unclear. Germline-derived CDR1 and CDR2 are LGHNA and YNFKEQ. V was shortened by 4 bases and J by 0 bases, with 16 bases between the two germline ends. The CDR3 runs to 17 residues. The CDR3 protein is CASSLLEEVPSGNTIYF. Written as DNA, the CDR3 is TGTGCCAGCAGCCTCCTGGAGGAGGTTCCCTCTGGAAACACCATATATTTT.

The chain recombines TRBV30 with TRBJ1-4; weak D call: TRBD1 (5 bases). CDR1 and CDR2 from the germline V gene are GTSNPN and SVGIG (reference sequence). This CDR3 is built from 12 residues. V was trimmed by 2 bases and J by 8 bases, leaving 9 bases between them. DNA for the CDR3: TGTGCCTGGAGTAGGGGCTGGGAAAAACTGTTTTTT. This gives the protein CAWSRGWEKLFF.

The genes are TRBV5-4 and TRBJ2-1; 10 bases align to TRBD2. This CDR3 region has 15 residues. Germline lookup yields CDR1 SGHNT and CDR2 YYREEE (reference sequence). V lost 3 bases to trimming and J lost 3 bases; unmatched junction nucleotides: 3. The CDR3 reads CASSSGTSDYNEQFF. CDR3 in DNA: TGTGCCAGCAGCTCCGGGACTAGCGACTACAATGAGCAGTTCTTC.

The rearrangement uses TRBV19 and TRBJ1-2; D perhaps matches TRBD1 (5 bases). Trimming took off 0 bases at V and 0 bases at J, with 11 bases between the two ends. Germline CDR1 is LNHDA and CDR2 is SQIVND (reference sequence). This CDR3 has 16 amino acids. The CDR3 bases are TGTGCCAGTAGTATAGATGACAGCAGATCTAACTATGGCTACACCTTC. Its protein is CASSIDDSRSNYGYTF.

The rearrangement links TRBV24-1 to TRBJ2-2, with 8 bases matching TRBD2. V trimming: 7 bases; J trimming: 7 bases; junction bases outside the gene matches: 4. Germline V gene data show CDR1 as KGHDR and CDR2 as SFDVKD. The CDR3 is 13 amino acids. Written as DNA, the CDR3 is TGTGCCACCAGAGCGGGGGCGGTCGGGGAGCTGTTTTTT. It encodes CATRAGAVGELFF.

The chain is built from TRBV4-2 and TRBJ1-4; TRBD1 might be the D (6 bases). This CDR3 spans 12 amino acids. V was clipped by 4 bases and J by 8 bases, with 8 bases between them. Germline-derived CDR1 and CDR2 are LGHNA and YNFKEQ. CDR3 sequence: CASSRGGEKLFF. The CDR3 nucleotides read TGTGCCAGCAGCCGGGGGGGCGAAAAACTGTTTTTT.

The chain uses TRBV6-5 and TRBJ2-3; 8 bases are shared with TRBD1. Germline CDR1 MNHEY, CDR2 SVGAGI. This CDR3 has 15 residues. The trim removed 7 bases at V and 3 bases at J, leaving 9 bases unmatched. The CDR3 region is CASTPRTGYTDTQYF. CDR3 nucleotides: TGTGCCAGCACCCCAAGGACAGGGTATACAGATACGCAGTATTTT.

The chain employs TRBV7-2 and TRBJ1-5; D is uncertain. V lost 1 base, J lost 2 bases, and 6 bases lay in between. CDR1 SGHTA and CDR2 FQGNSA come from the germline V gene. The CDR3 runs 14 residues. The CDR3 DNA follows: TGTGCCAGCAGCTTAGGTGCGGGCAATCAGCCCCAGCATTTT. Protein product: CASSLGAGNQPQHF.

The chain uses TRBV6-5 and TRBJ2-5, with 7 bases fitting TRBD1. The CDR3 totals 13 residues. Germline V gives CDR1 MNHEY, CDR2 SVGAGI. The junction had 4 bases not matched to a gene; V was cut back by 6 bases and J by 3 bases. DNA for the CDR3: TGTGCCAGCAGGGGACAGATTAAAGAGACCCAGTACTTC. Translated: CASRGQIKETQYF.

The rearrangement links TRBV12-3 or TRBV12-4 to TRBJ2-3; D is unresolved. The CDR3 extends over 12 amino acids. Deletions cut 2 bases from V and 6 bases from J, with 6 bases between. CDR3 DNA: TGTGCCAGCAGTTTAACGGTGGATACGCAGTATTTT. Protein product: CASSLTVDTQYF.

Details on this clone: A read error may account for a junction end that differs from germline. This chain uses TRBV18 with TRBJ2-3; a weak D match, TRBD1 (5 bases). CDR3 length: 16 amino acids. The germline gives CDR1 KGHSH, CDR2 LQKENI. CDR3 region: CASSLSPALATDTQCF. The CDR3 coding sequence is TGTGCCAGCTCCTTATCCCCCGCACTCGCGACAGATACGCAGTGTTTT.

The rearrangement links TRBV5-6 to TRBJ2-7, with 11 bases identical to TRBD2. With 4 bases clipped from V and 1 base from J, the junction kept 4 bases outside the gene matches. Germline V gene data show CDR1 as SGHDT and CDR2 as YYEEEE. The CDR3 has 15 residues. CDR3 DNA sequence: TGTGCCAGCAGCCCGGGACTAGCGGAGTCCTACGAGCAGTACTTC. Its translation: CASSPGLAESYEQYF.

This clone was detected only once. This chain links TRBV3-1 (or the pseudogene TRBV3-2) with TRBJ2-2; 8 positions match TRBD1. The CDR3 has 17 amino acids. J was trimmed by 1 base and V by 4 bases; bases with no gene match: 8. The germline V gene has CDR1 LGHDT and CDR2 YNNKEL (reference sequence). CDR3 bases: TGTGCCAGCAGCCTCCCAACCGGGACAGGGAACACCGGGGAGCTGTTTTTT. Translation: CASSLPTGTGNTGELFF.

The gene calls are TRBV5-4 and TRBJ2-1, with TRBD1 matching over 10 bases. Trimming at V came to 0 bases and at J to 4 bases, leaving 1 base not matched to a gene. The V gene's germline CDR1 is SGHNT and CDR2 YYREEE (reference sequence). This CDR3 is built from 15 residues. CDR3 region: CASSLGTGGYNEQFF. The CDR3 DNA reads TGTGCCAGCAGCTTGGGGACAGGGGGTTACAATGAGCAGTTCTTC.

The CDR3 protein is CASSLTGGFRPNSPLHF. The DNA of the CDR3 is TGCGCCAGCAGCTTGACGGGAGGGTTTAGGCCTAATTCACCCCTCCACTTT. The rearrangement links TRBV5-1 to TRBJ1-6; D not certain. With 1 base removed from V and 6 bases from J, the gap between germline ends came to 17 bases. Germline CDR1 and CDR2: SGHRS and YFSETQ. This CDR3 contains 17 residues.

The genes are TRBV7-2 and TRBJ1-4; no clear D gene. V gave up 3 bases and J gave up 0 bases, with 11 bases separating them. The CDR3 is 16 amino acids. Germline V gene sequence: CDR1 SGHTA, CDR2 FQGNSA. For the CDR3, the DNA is TGTGCCAGCAGCTTCCCAGGCTCTGCAACTAATGAAAAACTGTTTTTT. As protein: CASSFPGSATNEKLFF. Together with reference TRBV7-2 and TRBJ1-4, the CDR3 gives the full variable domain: GAGVSQSPSNKVTEKGKDVELRCDPISGHTALYWYRQSLGQGLEFLIYFQGNSAPDKSGLPSDRFSAERTGGSVSTLTIQRTQQEDSAVYLCASSFPGSATNEKLFFGSGTQLSVL.

Here the CDR3 DNA reads TGTGCCAGCAGTTTGGGGGGCAAAAACATTCAGTACTTC. Its protein product is CASSLGGKNIQYF. The chain joins TRBV27 to TRBJ2-4, with a possible D match to TRBD2 (6 bases). This CDR3 region has 13 residues. Germline V CDR1 and CDR2: MNHEY, SMNVEV (reference sequence). V lost 3 bases and J 3 bases, leaving 6 bases between the germline ends.

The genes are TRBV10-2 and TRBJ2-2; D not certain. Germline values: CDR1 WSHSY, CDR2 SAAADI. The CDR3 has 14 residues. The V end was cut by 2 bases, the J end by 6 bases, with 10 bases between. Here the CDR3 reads CASSEEAAPGELFF. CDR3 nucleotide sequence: TGCGCCAGCAGTGAGGAGGCTGCGCCCGGGGAGCTGTTTTTT.

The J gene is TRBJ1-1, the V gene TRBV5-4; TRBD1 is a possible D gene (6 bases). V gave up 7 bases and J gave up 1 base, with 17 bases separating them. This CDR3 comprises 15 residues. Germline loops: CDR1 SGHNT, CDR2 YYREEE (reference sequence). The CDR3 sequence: CASSGPLGQNTEAFF. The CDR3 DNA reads TGTGCCAGCTCAGGGCCGTTGGGACAGAACACTGAAGCTTTCTTT.

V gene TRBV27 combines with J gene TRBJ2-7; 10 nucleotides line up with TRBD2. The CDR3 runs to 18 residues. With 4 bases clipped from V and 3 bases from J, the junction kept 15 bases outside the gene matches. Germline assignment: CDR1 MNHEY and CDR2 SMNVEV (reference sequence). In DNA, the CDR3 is TGTGCCAGCAGTTCCCTGACCTCCGGACTAGCGGTCAACTACGAGCAGTACTTC. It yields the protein CASSSLTSGLAVNYEQYF.

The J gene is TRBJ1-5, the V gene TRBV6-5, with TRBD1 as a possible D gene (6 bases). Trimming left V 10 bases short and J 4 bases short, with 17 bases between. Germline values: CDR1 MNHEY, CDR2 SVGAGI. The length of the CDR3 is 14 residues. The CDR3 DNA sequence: TGTGCCACCTCGAGAGGGGGAAATAATCAGCCCCAGCATTTT. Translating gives CATSRGGNNQPQHF.

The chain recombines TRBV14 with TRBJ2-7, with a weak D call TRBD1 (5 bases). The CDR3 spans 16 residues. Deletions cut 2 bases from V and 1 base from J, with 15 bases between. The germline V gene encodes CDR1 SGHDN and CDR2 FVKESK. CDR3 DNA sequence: TGTGCCAGCAGCCAATTTCGGCAGGGTGCATCCTACGAGCAGTACTTC. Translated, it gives CASSQFRQGASYEQYF.

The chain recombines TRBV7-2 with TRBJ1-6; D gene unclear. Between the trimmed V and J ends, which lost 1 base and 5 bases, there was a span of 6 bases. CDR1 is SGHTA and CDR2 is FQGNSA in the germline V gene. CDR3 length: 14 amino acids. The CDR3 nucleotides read TGTGCCAGCAGCTTAGGTCCCAATAATTCACCCCTCCACTTT. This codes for CASSLGPNNSPLHF.

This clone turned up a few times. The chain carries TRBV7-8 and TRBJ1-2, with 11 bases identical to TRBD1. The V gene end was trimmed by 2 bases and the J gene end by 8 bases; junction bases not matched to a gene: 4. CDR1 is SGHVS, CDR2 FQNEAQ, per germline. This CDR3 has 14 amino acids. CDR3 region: CASSLRDRGYGYTF. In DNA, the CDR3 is TGTGCCAGCAGCTTAAGGGACAGGGGGTACGGCTACACCTTC.

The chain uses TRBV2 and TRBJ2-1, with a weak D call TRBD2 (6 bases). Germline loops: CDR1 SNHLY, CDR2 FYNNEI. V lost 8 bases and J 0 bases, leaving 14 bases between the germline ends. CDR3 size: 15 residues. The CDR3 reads CASGGLASSYNEQFF. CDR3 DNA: TGTGCCAGCGGGGGACTGGCAAGCTCCTACAATGAGCAGTTCTTC.